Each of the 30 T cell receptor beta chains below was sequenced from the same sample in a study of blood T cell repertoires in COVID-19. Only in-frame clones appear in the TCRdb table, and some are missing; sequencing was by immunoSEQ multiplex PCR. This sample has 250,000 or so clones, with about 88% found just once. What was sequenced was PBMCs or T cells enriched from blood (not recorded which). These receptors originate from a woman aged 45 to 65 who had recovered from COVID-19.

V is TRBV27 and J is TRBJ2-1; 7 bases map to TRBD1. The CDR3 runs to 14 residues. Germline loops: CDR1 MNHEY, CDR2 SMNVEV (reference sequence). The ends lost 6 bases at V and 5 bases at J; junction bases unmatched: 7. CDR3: CASSSGTAHNEQFF. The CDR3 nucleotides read TGTGCCAGCAGCTCCGGGACAGCCCACAATGAGCAGTTCTTC.

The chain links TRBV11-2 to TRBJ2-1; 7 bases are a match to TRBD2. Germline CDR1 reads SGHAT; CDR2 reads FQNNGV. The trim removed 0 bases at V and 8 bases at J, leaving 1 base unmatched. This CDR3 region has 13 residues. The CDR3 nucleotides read TGTGCCAGCAGCTTAGAGGCGGGGGATGAGCAGTTCTTC. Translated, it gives CASSLEAGDEQFF.

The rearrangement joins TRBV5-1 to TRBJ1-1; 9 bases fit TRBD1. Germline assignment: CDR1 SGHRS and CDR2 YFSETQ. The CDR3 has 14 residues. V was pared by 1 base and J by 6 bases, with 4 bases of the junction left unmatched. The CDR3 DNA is TGCGCCAGCAGCTTGTGGGGACAGGGCGCTGAAGCTTTCTTT. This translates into CASSLWGQGAEAFF.

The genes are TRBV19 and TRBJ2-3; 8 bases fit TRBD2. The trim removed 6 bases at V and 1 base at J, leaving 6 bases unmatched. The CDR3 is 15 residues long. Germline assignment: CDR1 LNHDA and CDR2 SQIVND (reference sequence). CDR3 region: CASRALAGRTDTQYF. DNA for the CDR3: TGTGCCAGTAGGGCTTTAGCGGGACGCACAGATACGCAGTATTTT.

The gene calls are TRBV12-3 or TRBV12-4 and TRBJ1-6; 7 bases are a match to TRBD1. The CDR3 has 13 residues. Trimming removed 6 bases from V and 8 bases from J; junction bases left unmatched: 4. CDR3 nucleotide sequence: TGTGCCAGCAGCCCAGACAGGGATTCACCCCTCCACTTT. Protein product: CASSPDRDSPLHF.

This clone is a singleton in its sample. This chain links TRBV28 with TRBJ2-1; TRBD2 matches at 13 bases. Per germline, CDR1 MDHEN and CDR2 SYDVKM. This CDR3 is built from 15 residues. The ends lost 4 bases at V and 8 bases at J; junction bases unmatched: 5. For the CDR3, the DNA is TGTGCCAGCAGTTCTGGACTAGCGGGAGTGGATGAGCAGTTCTTC. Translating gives CASSSGLAGVDEQFF.

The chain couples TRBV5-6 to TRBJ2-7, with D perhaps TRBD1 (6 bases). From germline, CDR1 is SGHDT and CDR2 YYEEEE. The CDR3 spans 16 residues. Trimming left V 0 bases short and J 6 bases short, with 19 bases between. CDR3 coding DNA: TGTGCCAGCAGCTTGGGGGGGCCAGGGGTGTTTCCCGAGCAGTACTTC. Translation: CASSLGGPGVFPEQYF.

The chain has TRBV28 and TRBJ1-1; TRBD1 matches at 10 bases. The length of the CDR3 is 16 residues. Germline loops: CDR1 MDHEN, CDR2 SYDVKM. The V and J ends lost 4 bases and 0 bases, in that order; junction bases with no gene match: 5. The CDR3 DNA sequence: TGTGCCAGCAGTTCTCCGGGACAGGGGTTGAACACTGAAGCTTTCTTT. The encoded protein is CASSSPGQGLNTEAFF. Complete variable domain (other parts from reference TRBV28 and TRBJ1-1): DVKVTQSSRYLVKRTGEKVFLECVQDMDHENMFWYRQDPGLGLRLIYFSYDVKMKEKGDIPEGYSVSREKKERFSLILESASTNQTSMYLCASSSPGQGLNTEAFFGQGTRLTVV.

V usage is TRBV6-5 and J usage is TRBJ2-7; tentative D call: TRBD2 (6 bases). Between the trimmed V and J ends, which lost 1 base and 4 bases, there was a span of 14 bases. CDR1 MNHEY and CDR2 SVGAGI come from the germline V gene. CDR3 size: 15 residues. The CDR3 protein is CASSYFGREPYEQYF. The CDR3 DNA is TGTGCCAGCAGTTACTTCGGGAGAGAACCTTACGAGCAGTACTTC.

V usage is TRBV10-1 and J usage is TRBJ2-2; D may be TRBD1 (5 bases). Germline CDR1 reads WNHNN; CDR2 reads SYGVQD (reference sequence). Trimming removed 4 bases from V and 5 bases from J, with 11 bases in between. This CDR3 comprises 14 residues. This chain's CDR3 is CASSGGAGTGELFF. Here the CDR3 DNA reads TGCGCCAGCAGTGGGGGCGCAGGGACCGGGGAGCTGTTTTTT.

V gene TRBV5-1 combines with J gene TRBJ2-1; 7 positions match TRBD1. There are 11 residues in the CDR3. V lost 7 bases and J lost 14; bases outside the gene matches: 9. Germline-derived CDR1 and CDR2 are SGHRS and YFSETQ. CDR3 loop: CASGRDSLEFF. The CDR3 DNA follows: TGCGCCAGCGGCCGGGACAGTTTAGAGTTCTTC.

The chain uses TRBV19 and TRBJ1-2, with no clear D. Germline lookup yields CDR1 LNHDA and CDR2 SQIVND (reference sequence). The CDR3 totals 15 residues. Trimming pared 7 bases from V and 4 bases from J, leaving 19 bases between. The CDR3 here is CASNKYEGSGYGYTF. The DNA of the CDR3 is TGTGCCAGTAATAAATACGAGGGTTCGGGCTATGGCTACACCTTC. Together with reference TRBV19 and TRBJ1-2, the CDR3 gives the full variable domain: DGGITQSPKYLFRKEGQNVTLSCEQNLNHDAMYWYRQDPGQGLRLIYYSQIVNDFQKGDIAEGYSVSREKKESFPLTVTSAQKNPTAFYLCASNKYEGSGYGYTFGSGTRLTVV.

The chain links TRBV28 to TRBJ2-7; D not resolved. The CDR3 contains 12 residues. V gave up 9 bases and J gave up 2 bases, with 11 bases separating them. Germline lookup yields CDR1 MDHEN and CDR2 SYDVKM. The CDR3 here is CASRSSTYEQYF. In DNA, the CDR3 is TGTGCCAGTCGGAGTAGCACCTACGAGCAGTACTTC. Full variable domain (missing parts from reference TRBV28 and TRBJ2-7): DVKVTQSSRYLVKRTGEKVFLECVQDMDHENMFWYRQDPGLGLRLIYFSYDVKMKEKGDIPEGYSVSREKKERFSLILESASTNQTSMYLCASRSSTYEQYFGPGTRLTVT.

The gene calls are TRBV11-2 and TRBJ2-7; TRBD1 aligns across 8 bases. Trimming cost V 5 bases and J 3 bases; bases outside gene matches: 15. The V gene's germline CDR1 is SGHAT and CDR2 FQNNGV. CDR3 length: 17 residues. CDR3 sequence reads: CASSILFSGQGLYEQYF. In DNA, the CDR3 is TGTGCCAGCAGCATACTATTCAGTGGACAGGGTCTCTACGAGCAGTACTTC.

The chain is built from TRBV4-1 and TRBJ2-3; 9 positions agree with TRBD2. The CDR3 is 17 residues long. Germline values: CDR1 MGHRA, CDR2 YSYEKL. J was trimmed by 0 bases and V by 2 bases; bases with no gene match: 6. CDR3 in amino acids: CASSQRREGRSTDTQYF. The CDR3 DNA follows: TGCGCCAGCAGCCAACGGCGGGAGGGCCGAAGCACAGATACGCAGTATTTT.

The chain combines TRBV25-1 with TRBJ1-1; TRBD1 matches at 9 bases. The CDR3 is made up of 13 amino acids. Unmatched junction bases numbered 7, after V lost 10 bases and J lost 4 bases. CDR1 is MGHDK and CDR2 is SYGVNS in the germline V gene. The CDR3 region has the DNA TGTGCCACCACAGGGGGCGCGGGCACTGAAGCTTTCTTT. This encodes CATTGGAGTEAFF.

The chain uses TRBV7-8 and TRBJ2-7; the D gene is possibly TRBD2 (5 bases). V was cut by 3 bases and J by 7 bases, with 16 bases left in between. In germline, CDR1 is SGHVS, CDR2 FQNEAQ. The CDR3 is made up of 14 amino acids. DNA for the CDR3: TGTGCCAGCAGCTTCGTCCGGGGTCCGCATGAGCAGTACTTC. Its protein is CASSFVRGPHEQYF.

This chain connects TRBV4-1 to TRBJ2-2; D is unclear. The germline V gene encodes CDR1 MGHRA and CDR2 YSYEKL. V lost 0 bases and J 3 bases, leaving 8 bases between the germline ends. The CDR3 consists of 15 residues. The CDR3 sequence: CASSQDSGYTGELFF. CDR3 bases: TGCGCCAGCAGCCAAGATTCCGGGTACACCGGGGAGCTGTTTTTT.

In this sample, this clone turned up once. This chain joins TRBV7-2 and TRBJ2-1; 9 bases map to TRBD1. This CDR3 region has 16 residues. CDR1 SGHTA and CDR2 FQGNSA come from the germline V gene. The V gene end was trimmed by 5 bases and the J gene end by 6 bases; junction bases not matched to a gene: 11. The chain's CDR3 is CASSRRPGQGFNEQFF. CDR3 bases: TGTGCCAGCAGCCGGAGGCCTGGACAGGGGTTCAATGAGCAGTTCTTC.

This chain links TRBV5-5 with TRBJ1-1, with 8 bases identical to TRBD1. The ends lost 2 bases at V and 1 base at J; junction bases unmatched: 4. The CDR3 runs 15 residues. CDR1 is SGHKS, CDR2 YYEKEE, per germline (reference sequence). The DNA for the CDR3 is TGTGCCAGCAGCTTAGCGGGGACAGGGAACACTGAAGCTTTCTTT. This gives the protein CASSLAGTGNTEAFF.

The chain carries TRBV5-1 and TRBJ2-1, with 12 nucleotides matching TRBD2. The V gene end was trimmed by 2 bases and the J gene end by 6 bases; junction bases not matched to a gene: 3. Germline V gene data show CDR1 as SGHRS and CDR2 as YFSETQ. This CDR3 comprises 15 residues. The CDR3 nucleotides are TGCGCCAGCAGCTTATTACTAGCGGGAGGCAATGAGCAGTTCTTC. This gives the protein CASSLLLAGGNEQFF.

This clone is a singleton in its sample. CDR3 region: CASSYVLAGNSYEQYF. Written as DNA, the CDR3 is TGTGCCAGCAGTTACGTCCTAGCGGGGAACTCCTACGAGCAGTACTTC. The V call is TRBV6-2 or TRBV6-3, the J call TRBJ2-7, with 9 bases matching TRBD2. The CDR3 has 16 residues. Per the germline V gene, CDR1 is MNHEY and CDR2 is SVGEGT. V shed 2 bases, J shed 0 bases, and the junction held 5 bases outside the gene matches.

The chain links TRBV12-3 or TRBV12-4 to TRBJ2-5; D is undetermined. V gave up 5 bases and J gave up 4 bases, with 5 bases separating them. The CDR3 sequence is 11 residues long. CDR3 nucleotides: TGTGCCAGCAGTACTTTAGAGACCCAGTACTTC. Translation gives CASSTLETQYF.

The DNA of the CDR3 is TGTGCCAGCATGACCCGGGGCACAGATACGCAGTATTTT. Translated: CASMTRGTDTQYF. The V and J genes are TRBV11-2 and TRBJ2-3; D ambiguous. The CDR3 has 13 residues. Germline assignment: CDR1 SGHAT and CDR2 FQNNGV. Between the trimmed V and J ends, which lost 7 bases and 1 base, there was a span of 9 bases.

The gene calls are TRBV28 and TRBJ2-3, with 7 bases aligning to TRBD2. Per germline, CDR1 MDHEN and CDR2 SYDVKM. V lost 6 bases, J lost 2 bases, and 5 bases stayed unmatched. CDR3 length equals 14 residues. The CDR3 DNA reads TGTGCCAGCAGCCGAGCGGGACCCACAGATACGCAGTATTTT. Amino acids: CASSRAGPTDTQYF.

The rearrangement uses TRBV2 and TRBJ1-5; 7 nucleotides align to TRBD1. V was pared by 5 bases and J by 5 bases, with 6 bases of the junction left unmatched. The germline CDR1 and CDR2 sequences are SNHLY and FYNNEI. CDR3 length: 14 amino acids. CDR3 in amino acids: CASSKDRTDQPQHF. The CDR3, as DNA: TGTGCCAGCAGTAAGGACAGGACCGATCAGCCCCAGCATTTT.

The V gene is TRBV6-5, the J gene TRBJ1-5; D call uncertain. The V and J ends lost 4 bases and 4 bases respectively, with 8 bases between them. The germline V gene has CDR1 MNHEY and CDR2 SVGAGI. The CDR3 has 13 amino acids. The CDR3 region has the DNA TGTGCCAGCAGTTCCGTCGCGAATCAGCCCCAGCATTTT. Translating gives CASSSVANQPQHF.

The chain's CDR3 is CSASTGQSYNSPLHF. CDR3 bases: TGCAGTGCTAGTACAGGACAGAGTTATAATTCACCCCTCCACTTT. This chain links TRBV20-1 with TRBJ1-6; tentatively, D is TRBD1 (6 bases). Trimming took 3 bases from V and 4 from J, leaving 13 bases between them. CDR1 and CDR2 from the germline V gene are DFQATT and SNEGSKA (reference sequence). The CDR3 runs to 15 residues.

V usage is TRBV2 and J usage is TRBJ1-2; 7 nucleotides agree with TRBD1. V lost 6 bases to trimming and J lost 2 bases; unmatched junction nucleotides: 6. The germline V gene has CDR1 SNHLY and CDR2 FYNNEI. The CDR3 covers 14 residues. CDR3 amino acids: CASRRTGMNYGYTF. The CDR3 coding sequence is TGTGCCAGCAGAAGGACAGGCATGAACTATGGCTACACCTTC. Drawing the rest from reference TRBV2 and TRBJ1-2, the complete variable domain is EPEVTQTPSHQVTQMGQEVILRCVPISNHLYFYWYRQILGQKVEFLVSFYNNEISEKSEIFDDQFSVERPDGSNFTLKIRSTKLEDSAMYFCASRRTGMNYGYTFGSGTRLTVV.

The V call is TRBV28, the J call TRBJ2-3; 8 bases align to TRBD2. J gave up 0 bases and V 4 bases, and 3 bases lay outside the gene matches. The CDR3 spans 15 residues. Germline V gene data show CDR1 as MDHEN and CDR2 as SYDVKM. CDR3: CASSSGGKSTDTQYF. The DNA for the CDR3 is TGTGCCAGCAGTTCGGGGGGGAAAAGCACAGATACGCAGTATTTT. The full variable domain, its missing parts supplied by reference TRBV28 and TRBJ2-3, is DVKVTQSSRYLVKRTGEKVFLECVQDMDHENMFWYRQDPGLGLRLIYFSYDVKMKEKGDIPEGYSVSREKKERFSLILESASTNQTSMYLCASSSGGKSTDTQYFGPGTRLTVL.